This TCR beta chain was recorded in a study of T-cell reconstitution after alpha-beta-depleted transplantation in children. Unique molecular identifiers were incorporated during preparation of the TCRbeta library. MiXCR, run by TCRdb on the PCR reads, gives a single entry per CDR3 protein. The top ten hold around 6% of the sample, which has some 530,000 distinct CDR3 sequences, approximately 12% seen once. Germline CDR1 reads SQVTM; CDR2 reads ANQGSEA. CDR3 length equals 14 residues. Trimming removed 3 bases from V and 2 bases from J, with 13 bases in between. This clonotype has ten or more counts. This sequence originates from a human donor who donated a stem cell graft to a child with combined immunodeficiency. V usage is TRBV29-1 and J usage is TRBJ2-5, with a tentative D call TRBD2 (5 bases). The sequencing here drew on PBMCs from the stem cell graft donor, taken from the stem cell graft. CDR3 region: CSVETGRDQETQYF. CDR3 nucleotide sequence: TGCAGCGTTGAGACGGGCCGGGATCAAGAGACCCAGTACTTC.